This entry lists 6 T cell receptor beta chains sequenced from one sample in a study of blood T cells in healthy people across ages. Then a second PCR, running roughly 6 to 12 cycles, was carried out with a sample-barcoded 5' primer and a J-beta primer mix. Each CDR3 protein gets one entry after TCRdb re-called the 5' RACE reads with MiXCR. The data hold about 1 million distinct CDR3 sequences, with under 55% observed a single time. Sequencing was carried out using blood. These receptors were taken from a woman aged 55-75 years in good health.

This chain links TRBV28 with TRBJ2-5, with 10 bases that match TRBD2. The J call could be wrong; TRBJ2-7 is a better fit for the DNA end. This CDR3 is built from 13 residues. Germline-derived CDR1 and CDR2 are MDHEN and SYDVKM. CDR3 region: CASSYGLADEQYF. The CDR3 nucleotides are TGTGCCAGCAGTTACGGACTAGCGGACGAGCAGTACTTC.

V usage is TRBV28 and J usage is TRBJ1-2; 7 bases agree with TRBD1. V was pared by 4 bases and J by 5 bases, with 7 bases of the junction left unmatched. The CDR3 spans 14 residues. CDR1 is MDHEN, CDR2 SYDVKM, per germline. The CDR3, as DNA: TGTGCCAGCAGTTCCACCCCAGGGGGTTATGGCTACACCTTC. Protein: CASSSTPGGYGYTF.

This clonotype showed up just a few times. The gene calls are TRBV7-2 and TRBJ1-1, with 7 bases aligning to TRBD1. Trimming removed 1 base from V and 3 bases from J; junction bases left unmatched: 8. This CDR3 comprises 16 residues. CDR1 SGHTA and CDR2 FQGNSA come from the germline V gene. The chain's CDR3 is CASSLVSGQAHTEAFF. The CDR3 DNA reads as TGTGCCAGCAGCTTAGTTTCAGGACAGGCTCACACTGAAGCTTTCTTT. Variable domain in full (rest from reference TRBV7-2 and TRBJ1-1): GAGVSQSPSNKVTEKGKDVELRCDPISGHTALYWYRQSLGQGLEFLIYFQGNSAPDKSGLPSDRFSAERTGGSVSTLTIQRTQQEDSAVYLCASSLVSGQAHTEAFFGQGTRLTVV.

This clonotype showed up just once. V and J are TRBV6-1 and TRBJ1-3; 7 bases agree with TRBD1. Germline V gene data show CDR1 as MNHNS and CDR2 as SASEGT. CDR3 length equals 15 residues. V lost 6 bases and J lost 1; bases outside the gene matches: 6. The CDR3 loop is CASSHTGVSGNTIYF. In DNA form, the CDR3 reads TGTGCCAGCAGCCATACAGGGGTATCTGGAAACACCATATATTTT.

V and J are TRBV5-4 and TRBJ1-2, with 8 bases fitting TRBD1. The CDR3 length is 16 residues. J lost 2 bases, V lost 0 bases, and 6 bases had no gene match. Germline V lookup: CDR1 SGHNT, CDR2 YYREEE (reference sequence). DNA of the CDR3: TGTGCCAGCAGCTTGGGAGGGGACAGGCCGAACTATGGCTACACCTTC. Residues: CASSLGGDRPNYGYTF.

The chain is built from TRBV6-1 and TRBJ2-6, with D uncertain. CDR1 is MNHNS and CDR2 is SASEGT in the germline V gene. CDR3 length: 16 amino acids. Trimming took 8 bases from V and 1 from J, leaving 15 bases between them. CDR3 protein: CASSPDKFSGANVLTF. The CDR3 nucleotides are TGTGCCAGCTCCCCCGACAAGTTTTCTGGGGCCAACGTCCTGACTTTC.